The 30 T cell receptor beta chains listed next were all sequenced from one sample in a study of beta chain features in type 1 diabetes. General study findings and limits: Type 1 diabetes patients showed a moderate but significant shortening of TCRB CDR3s in all four CD4+ subsets.

These receptors have no identified antigens. As every portion of the isolated RNA was reverse transcribed, the sequencing read expressed TCRB transcripts. Sequencing used immunoSEQ multiplex PCR; TCRdb keeps in-frame clones, though not all of them. The profile covers roughly 260,000 clones, with around 21% appearing a single time and 0.025% to 0.035% taken by the ten largest. The sequencing sample was made of naive CD4+ T cells from blood. These receptors were obtained from a woman aged 40 to 50 with type 1 diabetes.

V is TRBV30 and J is TRBJ1-4, with D possibly TRBD1 on 6 matching bases. Per the germline V gene, CDR1 is GTSNPN and CDR2 is SVGIG (reference sequence). This CDR3 is 12 amino acids long. The germline V and J ends were trimmed by 7 bases and 4 bases, with 10 bases remaining between them. CDR3 DNA: TGTGCCTCTGACAGGAATAATGAAAAACTGTTTTTT. Protein product: CASDRNNEKLFF.

The CDR3 is CASSLDDSEAFF. CDR3 bases: TGCGCCAGCAGCTTGGATGACTCCGAAGCTTTCTTT. This sequence joins TRBV5-1 and TRBJ1-1; no reliable D call. The CDR3 loop spans 12 amino acids. V lost 0 bases and J lost 8, with 8 bases in between. In germline, CDR1 is SGHRS, CDR2 YFSETQ.

This clone was observed a few times. This sequence joins TRBV7-3 and TRBJ2-3; TRBD1 aligns across 7 bases. V gave up 6 bases and J gave up 0 bases; unmatched junction bases: 3. The CDR3 sequence is 14 residues long. Germline CDR1 and CDR2: SGHTA and FQGTGA. The CDR3: CASSKDRSTDTQYF. The CDR3 nucleotides read TGTGCCAGCAGTAAGGACAGGAGCACAGATACGCAGTATTTT.

Only a few counts were recorded for this clone. The V call is TRBV4-1, the J call TRBJ2-1; 9 bases agree with TRBD2. V gave up 1 base and J gave up 6 bases; unmatched junction bases: 13. There are 18 residues in the CDR3. Looked up from germline, CDR1 is MGHRA and CDR2 is YSYEKL. CDR3 DNA sequence: TGCGCCAGCAGCCAAGGAAGAGCTAGCGGGAATTCTCGCAATGAGCAGTTCTTC. This codes for CASSQGRASGNSRNEQFF.

Only a few counts were recorded for this clone. V usage is TRBV19 and J usage is TRBJ2-1; 8 bases are a match to TRBD1. With 7 bases clipped from V and 7 bases from J, the junction kept 9 bases outside the gene matches. This CDR3 region has 14 residues. Germline V CDR1 and CDR2: LNHDA, SQIVND (reference sequence). The CDR3 here is CASIGQGAGNEQFF. CDR3 sequence (DNA): TGTGCCAGTATTGGGCAGGGGGCGGGTAATGAGCAGTTCTTC. The full variable domain, its missing parts supplied by reference TRBV19 and TRBJ2-1, is DGGITQSPKYLFRKEGQNVTLSCEQNLNHDAMYWYRQDPGQGLRLIYYSQIVNDFQKGDIAEGYSVSREKKESFPLTVTSAQKNPTAFYLCASIGQGAGNEQFFGPGTRLTVL.

The chain has TRBV30 and TRBJ1-2; D is possibly TRBD1 (6 bases). The germline gives CDR1 GTSNPN, CDR2 SVGIG (reference sequence). With 6 bases removed from V and 0 bases from J, the gap between germline ends came to 26 bases. The CDR3 length is 18 residues. As DNA, the CDR3 is TGTGCCTGCCTCTGGGAGGGGGAGCCCAAAGGGCCTAACTATGGCTACACCTTC. It is translated as CACLWEGEPKGPNYGYTF.

The chain employs TRBV5-1 and TRBJ1-2, with D tentatively TRBD1 (6 bases). In germline, CDR1 is SGHRS, CDR2 YFSETQ. Trimming cost V 2 bases and J 4 bases, with 18 bases left between them. This CDR3 is built from 16 residues. For the CDR3, the DNA is TGCGCCAGCAGCTTAGTTGGTGACAGGAGTCTCTATGGCTACACCTTC. It is translated as CASSLVGDRSLYGYTF.

The rearrangement uses TRBV18 and TRBJ1-1; 8 nucleotides align to TRBD1. Germline V CDR1 and CDR2: KGHSH, LQKENI. The ends lost 3 bases at V and 3 bases at J; junction bases unmatched: 6. This CDR3 has 15 residues. CDR3 nucleotides: TGTGCCAGCTCACCCCGGACAGGGAGTTACACTGAAGCTTTCTTT. This codes for CASSPRTGSYTEAFF.

This chain uses TRBV7-2 with TRBJ1-1, with 9 bases matching TRBD1. Germline V gene lookup returns CDR1 SGHTA and CDR2 FQGNSA. This CDR3 region has 14 residues. The V and J ends lost 4 bases and 5 bases, in that order; junction bases with no gene match: 5. CDR3 sequence: CASSSDRGGTEAFF. The DNA for the CDR3 is TGTGCCAGCAGCTCAGACAGGGGGGGAACTGAAGCTTTCTTT. The full variable domain, with the rest looked up from reference TRBV7-2 and TRBJ1-1, is GAGVSQSPSNKVTEKGKDVELRCDPISGHTALYWYRQSLGQGLEFLIYFQGNSAPDKSGLPSDRFSAERTGGSVSTLTIQRTQQEDSAVYLCASSSDRGGTEAFFGQGTRLTVV.

This clone was picked up one time. The genes are TRBV28 and TRBJ1-5, with a tentative D call TRBD1 (6 bases). The CDR3 spans 14 residues. Germline CDR1 is MDHEN and CDR2 is SYDVKM. The V end lost 7 bases, the J end lost 7 bases, and 17 bases lay between the germline ends. In nucleotides, the CDR3 is TGTGCCAGCAAGGTTTACCAAACAGGGCAGCCCCAGCATTTT. Protein product: CASKVYQTGQPQHF. The variable domain in full, with the rest retrieved from reference TRBV28 and TRBJ1-5, is DVKVTQSSRYLVKRTGEKVFLECVQDMDHENMFWYRQDPGLGLRLIYFSYDVKMKEKGDIPEGYSVSREKKERFSLILESASTNQTSMYLCASKVYQTGQPQHFGDGTRLSIL.

J is TRBJ2-3 and V is TRBV7-9; tentatively, D is TRBD2 (6 bases). CDR3 length equals 14 residues. V was pared by 3 bases and J by 6 bases, with 13 bases between. The germline CDR1 and CDR2 sequences are SEHNR and FQNEAQ (reference sequence). CDR3 coding DNA: TGTGCCAGCAGCTTTGGGACTGAGGCGGATACGCAGTATTTT. It specifies CASSFGTEADTQYF.

This clone was found a few times. The chain couples TRBV6-1 to TRBJ2-1; D remains unclear. Germline CDR1 MNHNS, CDR2 SASEGT. The CDR3 totals 15 residues. Trimming removed 5 bases at V and 6 bases at J, with 17 bases between. CDR3 loop: CASSPNTAFRNEQFF. CDR3 in DNA: TGTGCCAGCAGTCCTAACACAGCTTTTCGCAATGAGCAGTTCTTC.

In this sample, this clone turned up a few times. V usage is TRBV28 and J usage is TRBJ2-5; D perhaps matches TRBD1 (6 bases). CDR3 length equals 12 residues. Between the trimmed V and J ends, which lost 8 bases and 5 bases, there was a span of 12 bases. Germline CDR1 MDHEN, CDR2 SYDVKM. The CDR3 bases are TGTGCCAGCGGGGGCCGAGGGGAGACCCAGTACTTC. Translation: CASGGRGETQYF.

The gene calls are TRBV18 and TRBJ2-5; D may be TRBD1 (6 bases). Germline V lookup: CDR1 KGHSH, CDR2 LQKENI. This CDR3 comprises 15 residues. Between the trimmed V and J ends, which lost 4 bases and 5 bases, there was a span of 17 bases. The CDR3 loop is CASSRSTGLLETQYF. In DNA, the CDR3 is TGTGCCAGCTCACGCTCTACAGGGCTCCTGGAGACCCAGTACTTC.

V and J are TRBV30 and TRBJ2-3; D gene ambiguous. This CDR3 comprises 12 residues. Germline V gene lookup returns CDR1 GTSNPN and CDR2 SVGIG (reference sequence). V was trimmed by 4 bases and J by 0 bases, leaving 5 bases between them. The CDR3 loop is CAWTLSTDTQYF. The CDR3 DNA reads TGTGCCTGGACTCTGAGCACAGATACGCAGTATTTT.

This clone was counted a few times. This chain uses TRBV29-1 with TRBJ2-2; 10 bases agree with TRBD1. The V and J ends lost 7 bases and 5 bases, in that order; junction bases with no gene match: 10. Germline V gene lookup returns CDR1 SQVTM and CDR2 ANQGSEA. There are 15 residues in the CDR3. CDR3 residues: CSATPGTGVTGELFF. The CDR3 DNA follows: TGCAGCGCCACTCCCGGGACAGGGGTGACCGGGGAGCTGTTTTTT.

This clone was seen a few times. CDR3 region: CSVEDTLAGAFGEQFF. The CDR3 DNA reads as TGCAGCGTTGAAGATACGTTAGCGGGGGCCTTCGGTGAGCAGTTCTTC. This sequence joins TRBV29-1 and TRBJ2-1, with TRBD2 matching over 9 bases. V trimming: 0 bases; J trimming: 9 bases; junction bases outside the gene matches: 12. The CDR3 has 16 residues. Germline CDR1 reads SQVTM; CDR2 reads ANQGSEA.

This clone was counted a few times. The chain combines TRBV10-3 with TRBJ2-5; D not resolved. The CDR3 is made up of 12 amino acids. The V and J ends lost 5 bases and 1 base respectively, with 5 bases between them. CDR1 and CDR2 from the germline V gene are ENHRY and SYGVKD. The CDR3 region has the DNA TGTGCCATCAGTTGGGCCCAAGAGACCCAGTACTTC. Amino acids: CAISWAQETQYF.

This clone was found once. The V call is TRBV6-5, the J call TRBJ2-4, with D possibly being TRBD1 (6 bases). CDR1 and CDR2 from the germline V gene are MNHEY and SVGAGI. The length of the CDR3 is 16 residues. Trimming removed 2 bases at V and 1 base at J, with 12 bases between. This CDR3 is CASSYGGSEAKNIQYF. The CDR3 DNA sequence: TGTGCCAGCAGTTACGGGGGCAGCGAGGCCAAAAACATTCAGTACTTC.

The chain joins TRBV6-5 to TRBJ1-2; D is possibly TRBD1 (6 bases). Germline V gives CDR1 MNHEY, CDR2 SVGAGI. The CDR3 has 12 amino acids. Trimming removed 5 bases at V and 10 bases at J, with 14 bases between. The CDR3 sequence: CASSTHQGPYTF. For the CDR3, the DNA is TGTGCCAGCAGTACCCACCAGGGGCCCTACACCTTC.

J is TRBJ1-1 and V is TRBV5-1; 9 positions agree with TRBD1. CDR3 size: 15 residues. V was pared by 3 bases and J by 6 bases, with 9 bases of the junction left unmatched. Germline CDR1 and CDR2: SGHRS and YFSETQ. CDR3 bases: TGCGCCAGCAGCTGGGGACAGGGTTTTACTCCTGAAGCTTTCTTT. Translating it yields CASSWGQGFTPEAFF.

The table lists this clone with a count of one. J is TRBJ2-3 and V is TRBV2; TRBD2 matches 13 bases. Unmatched junction bases numbered 1, after V lost 0 bases and J lost 4 bases. From germline, CDR1 is SNHLY and CDR2 FYNNEI. This CDR3 has 16 residues. CDR3 DNA sequence: TGTGCCAGCAGTGAAGCAGGACTAGCGGGGGCAGATACGCAGTATTTT. Protein sequence: CASSEAGLAGADTQYF.

This chain connects TRBV7-9 to TRBJ1-3, with D perhaps TRBD1 (6 bases). Germline V gene sequence: CDR1 SEHNR, CDR2 FQNEAQ (reference sequence). The CDR3 contains 18 residues. Trimming left V 4 bases short and J 0 bases short, with 19 bases between. Here the CDR3 DNA reads TGTGCCAGCAGCTCTCCCCGACAGGAGTCTATCTCTGGAAACACCATATATTTT. Amino acids: CASSSPRQESISGNTIYF.

Notes on this clone: At the DNA level, this CDR3 is encoded by other sequences in the same sample as well. This chain links TRBV2 with TRBJ2-7; no firm D call. Looked up from germline, CDR1 is SNHLY and CDR2 is FYNNEI. The CDR3 extends over 11 amino acids. The V end lost 6 bases, the J end lost 3 bases, and 6 bases lay between the germline ends. This chain's CDR3 is CASRQSYEQYF. The CDR3 DNA reads as TGTGCCAGCAGACAGAGCTACGAGCAGTACTTC.

In nucleotides, the CDR3 is TGTGCCAGCAGCAGACAGGGTATGGATGTTTCACCCCTCCACTTT. Encoded protein: CASSRQGMDVSPLHF. The chain is built from TRBV7-2 and TRBJ1-6; 7 positions match TRBD1. V shed 5 bases and J 9 bases; nucleotides not matched to a gene: 10. This CDR3 is built from 15 residues. Germline assignment: CDR1 SGHTA and CDR2 FQGNSA.

This clone was detected a few times. V and J are TRBV5-4 and TRBJ1-1; 7 bases map to TRBD1. The V and J ends lost 2 bases and 0 bases, in that order; junction bases with no gene match: 1. Germline V lookup: CDR1 SGHNT, CDR2 YYREEE (reference sequence). CDR3 length equals 14 residues. CDR3 bases: TGTGCCAGCAGCTTAGGACAGGTGAACACTGAAGCTTTCTTT. It is translated as CASSLGQVNTEAFF.

The chain carries TRBV4-2 and TRBJ2-1, with a weak D call TRBD2 (6 bases). The V end lost 4 bases, the J end lost 0 bases, and 16 bases lay between the germline ends. The germline CDR1 and CDR2 sequences are LGHNA and YNFKEQ. The CDR3 totals 17 residues. The CDR3 coding sequence is TGTGCCAGCAGCCCGGCGGGGCGGTCGAGCTCCTACAATGAGCAGTTCTTC. Amino acids: CASSPAGRSSSYNEQFF.

This chain connects TRBV28 to TRBJ2-1; TRBD2 agrees at 7 bases. Per the germline V gene, CDR1 is MDHEN and CDR2 is SYDVKM. Trimming at V came to 7 bases and at J to 9 bases, leaving 15 bases not matched to a gene. The CDR3 is 15 amino acids. CDR3 nucleotide sequence: TGTGCCAGCACCGGCGGGGAAGCGGGGTCCGCTGAGCAGTTCTTC. This codes for CASTGGEAGSAEQFF.

The CDR3, as DNA: TGCGCCAGCAGCAGCCCTAGCGGCAGCTACAATGAGCAGTTCTTC. Its protein is CASSSPSGSYNEQFF. The V call is TRBV4-1, the J call TRBJ2-1; 7 bases map to TRBD2. Germline CDR1 is MGHRA and CDR2 is YSYEKL. The CDR3 totals 15 residues. The V gene end was trimmed by 5 bases and the J gene end by 3 bases; junction bases not matched to a gene: 7.

In this sample, this clone turned up a few times. The rearrangement links TRBV27 to TRBJ2-3, with TRBD1 as a possible D gene (6 bases). Per germline, CDR1 MNHEY and CDR2 SMNVEV (reference sequence). The CDR3 length is 13 residues. V lost 5 bases to trimming and J lost 5 bases, with 11 bases between them. The CDR3 DNA sequence: TGTGCCAGCAGTGCCCGAGGGGGAGATACGCAGTATTTT. Its translation: CASSARGGDTQYF.